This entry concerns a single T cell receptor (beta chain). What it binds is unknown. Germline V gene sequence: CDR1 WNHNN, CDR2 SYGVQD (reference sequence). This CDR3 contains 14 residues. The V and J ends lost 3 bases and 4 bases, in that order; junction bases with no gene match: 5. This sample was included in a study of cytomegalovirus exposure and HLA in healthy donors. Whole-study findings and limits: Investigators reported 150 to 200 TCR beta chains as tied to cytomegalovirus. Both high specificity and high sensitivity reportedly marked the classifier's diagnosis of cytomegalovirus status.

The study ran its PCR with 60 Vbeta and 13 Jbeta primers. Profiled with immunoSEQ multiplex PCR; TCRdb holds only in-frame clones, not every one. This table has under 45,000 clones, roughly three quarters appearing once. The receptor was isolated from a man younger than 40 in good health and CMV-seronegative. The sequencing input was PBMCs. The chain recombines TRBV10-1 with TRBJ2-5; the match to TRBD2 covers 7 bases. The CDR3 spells CASSDQRGRETQYF. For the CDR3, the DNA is TGCGCCAGCAGTGACCAGCGGGGACGAGAGACCCAGTACTTC.